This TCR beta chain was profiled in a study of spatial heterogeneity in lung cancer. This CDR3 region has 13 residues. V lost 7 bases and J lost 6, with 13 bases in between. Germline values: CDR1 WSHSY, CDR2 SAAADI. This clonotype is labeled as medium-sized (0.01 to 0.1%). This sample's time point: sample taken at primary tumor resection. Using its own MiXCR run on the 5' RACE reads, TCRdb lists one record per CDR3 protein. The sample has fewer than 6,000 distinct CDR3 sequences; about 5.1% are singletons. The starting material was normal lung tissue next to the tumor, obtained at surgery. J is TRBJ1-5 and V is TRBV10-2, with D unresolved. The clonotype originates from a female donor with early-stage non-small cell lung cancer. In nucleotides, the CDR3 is TGCGCCAGCAAAAGGGCATTGAGTCAGCCCCAGCATTTT. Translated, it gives CASKRALSQPQHF.